One and the same sample provided the 24 T cell receptor beta chains below, sequenced in a study of T cells in tuberculosis. TCRdb's table, derived via immunoSEQ multiplex PCR, lists solely in-frame clones and lacks some. The sample comprises 25,000 to 35,000 clones, approximately 93% of which are singletons, and approximately 8.1% rests with the top ten. Sequencing was done on a sample of PBMCs. These receptors were collected from a donor between 5 and 29 years old with latent tuberculosis or without tuberculosis infection.

The V call is TRBV5-1, the J call TRBJ1-1, with 8 positions matching TRBD1. Germline V gene lookup returns CDR1 SGHRS and CDR2 YFSETQ. V shed 3 bases, J shed 3 bases, and the junction held 4 bases outside the gene matches. The CDR3 extends over 14 amino acids. The CDR3 reads CASSSQGADTEAFF. CDR3 DNA sequence: TGCGCCAGCAGCTCTCAGGGGGCTGACACTGAAGCTTTCTTT.

The chain is built from TRBV28 and TRBJ2-7, with 9 nucleotides matching TRBD1. Germline V gene data show CDR1 as MDHEN and CDR2 as SYDVKM. V gave up 5 bases and J gave up 5 bases; unmatched junction bases: 10. The CDR3 has 15 residues. The CDR3 DNA sequence: TGTGCCAGCAGTCCTCCCGGACAGGGGACCGACGAGCAGTACTTC. Its protein product is CASSPPGQGTDEQYF.

The CDR3 coding sequence is TGTGCCAGCAGTCCCCCCATCGGGGAGCTGTTTTTT. Translation: CASSPPIGELFF. The rearrangement links TRBV27 to TRBJ2-2; D is uncertain. The V gene lost 5 bases and the J gene lost 7 bases, with 8 bases spanning the gap. Germline values: CDR1 MNHEY, CDR2 SMNVEV (reference sequence). The CDR3 runs to 12 residues.

The chain recombines TRBV29-1 with TRBJ2-3; 7 nucleotides agree with TRBD2. CDR3 length: 16 residues. With V trimmed by 3 bases and J by 0 bases, 9 bases remained unmatched. The germline V gene has CDR1 SQVTM and CDR2 ANQGSEA. The CDR3 region is CSVDGRAGASTDTQYF. The CDR3 nucleotides read TGCAGCGTTGATGGTAGGGCGGGAGCTAGCACAGATACGCAGTATTTT.

V and J are TRBV7-2 and TRBJ2-5, with 7 bases identical to TRBD1. CDR3 size: 17 residues. Germline loops: CDR1 SGHTA, CDR2 FQGNSA. Unmatched junction bases numbered 13, after V lost 4 bases and J lost 2 bases. As DNA, the CDR3 is TGTGCCAGCAGCTCCATTTTAAGAGGGGGCCCGCAAGAGACCCAGTACTTC. Protein sequence: CASSSILRGGPQETQYF.

The chain has TRBV6-4 and TRBJ1-2, with 7 positions matching TRBD1. The junction had 9 bases not matched to a gene; V was cut back by 6 bases and J by 5 bases. The CDR3 consists of 14 residues. The germline CDR1 and CDR2 sequences are MRHNA and SNTAGT. The CDR3 loop is CASRGQENPYGYTF. In DNA, the CDR3 is TGTGCCAGCAGAGGACAGGAGAACCCTTATGGCTACACCTTC.

CDR3 DNA sequence: TGTGCCAGCAGAACATTCGGGGATTTCCCCGGGGAGCTGTTTTTT. It yields the protein CASRTFGDFPGELFF. The genes are TRBV6-5 and TRBJ2-2; perhaps TRBD2 as D (5 bases). V was pared by 6 bases and J by 6 bases, with 17 bases between. In germline, CDR1 is MNHEY, CDR2 SVGAGI. The CDR3 is made up of 15 amino acids.

The chain has TRBV14 and TRBJ1-1, with D possibly matching TRBD1 (5 bases). The germline V gene has CDR1 SGHDN and CDR2 FVKESK. V dropped 0 bases and J dropped 6 bases, with 8 bases sitting between them. The CDR3 runs to 13 residues. The CDR3 sequence: CASSQDREAEAFF. The DNA for the CDR3 is TGTGCCAGCAGCCAAGACAGGGAGGCTGAAGCTTTCTTT.

This sequence joins TRBV5-1 and TRBJ1-4; D not certain. CDR1 is SGHRS and CDR2 is YFSETQ in the germline V gene. Trimming left V 1 base short and J 6 bases short, with 13 bases between. The CDR3 sequence is 15 residues long. CDR3 nucleotides: TGCGCCAGCAGCTTGTTCGGGTCGCGGGATGAAAAACTGTTTTTT. This translates into CASSLFGSRDEKLFF.

The CDR3 region has the DNA TGTGCCAGCAGTGAAAGAAGAGAGGATACTAGCGGGACCCAAGAGACCCAGTACTTC. This gives the protein CASSERREDTSGTQETQYF. This rearrangement joins TRBV6-1 to TRBJ2-5; 10 nucleotides match TRBD2. The CDR3 runs 19 residues. The germline CDR1 and CDR2 sequences are MNHNS and SASEGT. The V and J ends lost 2 bases and 1 base, in that order; junction bases with no gene match: 13.

V and J are TRBV11-2 and TRBJ1-4; tentative D call: TRBD1 (5 bases). Germline V gene data show CDR1 as SGHAT and CDR2 as FQNNGV. This CDR3 is built from 15 residues. Trimming pared 4 bases from V and 3 bases from J, leaving 12 bases between. The CDR3 sequence: CASSWGGEANEKLFF. For the CDR3, the DNA is TGTGCCAGCAGCTGGGGCGGGGAGGCTAATGAAAAACTGTTTTTT.

This rearrangement joins TRBV11-2 to TRBJ2-7; D is perhaps TRBD2 (6 bases). The CDR3 loop spans 15 amino acids. The V and J ends lost 3 bases and 3 bases respectively, with 15 bases between them. Germline V lookup: CDR1 SGHAT, CDR2 FQNNGV. CDR3 protein: CASSFVAGRNYEQYF. The DNA for the CDR3 is TGTGCCAGCAGCTTCGTGGCGGGGAGAAACTACGAGCAGTACTTC.

The chain joins TRBV7-2 to TRBJ1-1; TRBD1 aligns across 10 bases. Unmatched junction bases numbered 2, after V lost 3 bases and J lost 10 bases. The germline V gene has CDR1 SGHTA and CDR2 FQGNSA. The CDR3 contains 12 residues. For the CDR3, the DNA is TGTGCCAGCAGCTTGCGGACAGGGGGAGCTTTCTTT. Residues: CASSLRTGGAFF.

This chain connects TRBV7-2 to TRBJ2-7; 8 nucleotides line up with TRBD1. CDR1 and CDR2 (germline): SGHTA, FQGNSA. V lost 8 bases and J lost 4; bases outside the gene matches: 10. The CDR3 loop spans 14 amino acids. CDR3 residues: CASAFSGGQYEQYF. The DNA for the CDR3 is TGTGCCAGCGCTTTTTCAGGGGGCCAGTACGAGCAGTACTTC. The full variable domain, with the rest looked up from reference TRBV7-2 and TRBJ2-7, is GAGVSQSPSNKVTEKGKDVELRCDPISGHTALYWYRQSLGQGLEFLIYFQGNSAPDKSGLPSDRFSAERTGGSVSTLTIQRTQQEDSAVYLCASAFSGGQYEQYFGPGTRLTVT.

Here the CDR3 reads CASSLTFGQGYGYTF. The CDR3 DNA follows: TGTGCCAGCAGTTTAACTTTTGGACAGGGCTATGGCTACACCTTC. The chain joins TRBV27 to TRBJ1-2, with 8 bases lining up with TRBD1. This CDR3 has 15 residues. With V trimmed by 2 bases and J by 4 bases, 6 bases remained unmatched. Germline lookup yields CDR1 MNHEY and CDR2 SMNVEV (reference sequence).

The genes are TRBV28 and TRBJ2-3, with TRBD1 matching 11 bases. Germline lookup yields CDR1 MDHEN and CDR2 SYDVKM. The CDR3 has 18 amino acids. With 5 bases clipped from V and 2 bases from J, the junction kept 12 bases outside the gene matches. The CDR3 region is CASSPATGQGAFTDTQYF. The CDR3 region has the DNA TGTGCCAGCAGTCCCGCTACCGGACAGGGGGCCTTCACAGATACGCAGTATTTT.

V and J are TRBV2 and TRBJ2-2, with 12 nucleotides matching TRBD1. The germline CDR1 and CDR2 sequences are SNHLY and FYNNEI. The junction had 6 bases not matched to a gene; V was cut back by 6 bases and J by 7 bases. The CDR3 has 15 amino acids. The CDR3 sequence: CASRTGTGGVGELFF. CDR3 sequence (DNA): TGTGCCAGCAGGACCGGGACAGGGGGCGTCGGGGAGCTGTTTTTT.

In this sample, this clone turned up a few times. V usage is TRBV5-6 and J usage is TRBJ1-2, with 8 nucleotides matching TRBD1. The CDR3 contains 14 residues. Unmatched junction bases numbered 6, after V lost 1 base and J lost 7 bases. Per the germline V gene, CDR1 is SGHDT and CDR2 is YYEEEE. The CDR3: CASSLSFRGRGYTF. DNA for the CDR3: TGTGCCAGCAGCTTGTCCTTCAGGGGGCGTGGCTACACCTTC.

The chain combines TRBV7-2 with TRBJ1-5; the D gene is possibly TRBD1 (6 bases). The V gene's germline CDR1 is SGHTA and CDR2 FQGNSA. CDR3 length: 17 amino acids. V lost 2 bases and J 0 bases, leaving 14 bases between the germline ends. As DNA, the CDR3 is TGTGCCAGCAGCTTATCGGACAGATTTTATAGCAATCAGCCCCAGCATTTT. This translates into CASSLSDRFYSNQPQHF.

This sequence joins TRBV6-5 and TRBJ2-5; 7 bases line up with TRBD1. The germline CDR1 and CDR2 sequences are MNHEY and SVGAGI. The CDR3 spans 15 residues. With V trimmed by 0 bases and J by 5 bases, 6 bases remained unmatched. In nucleotides, the CDR3 is TGTGCCAGCAGTTACTCGTGGCCCAGGGGGGAGACCCAGTACTTC. Encoded protein: CASSYSWPRGETQYF.

This clone was observed a few times. V is TRBV29-1 and J is TRBJ1-2, with TRBD1 as a possible D gene (6 bases). Germline V lookup: CDR1 SQVTM, CDR2 ANQGSEA. The V end lost 3 bases, the J end lost 0 bases, and 14 bases lay between the germline ends. This CDR3 is 15 amino acids long. The CDR3 sequence: CSVDSRDKTNYGYTF. Here the CDR3 DNA reads TGCAGCGTTGACTCCCGGGACAAGACTAACTATGGCTACACCTTC.

The gene calls are TRBV13 and TRBJ2-7; D might be TRBD2 (6 bases). The CDR3 covers 15 residues. The germline gives CDR1 PRHDT, CDR2 FYEKMQ (reference sequence). Trimming took off 4 bases at V and 6 bases at J, with 19 bases between the two ends. CDR3 sequence (DNA): TGTGCCAGCAGCTCCGGACTACCCCTTAGAGCCGAGCAGTACTTC. It yields the protein CASSSGLPLRAEQYF. The whole variable domain, remainder taken from reference TRBV13 and TRBJ2-7, is AAGVIQSPRHLIKEKRETATLKCYPIPRHDTVYWYQQGPGQDPQFLISFYEKMQSDKGSIPDRFSAQQFSDYHSELNMSSLELGDSALYFCASSSGLPLRAEQYFGPGTRLTVT.

This chain links TRBV10-3 with TRBJ2-5; 7 bases agree with TRBD2. This CDR3 is 13 amino acids long. The germline V gene has CDR1 ENHRY and CDR2 SYGVKD. Losses at the gene ends were 11 bases for V and 3 bases for J; bases not matched to a gene: 9. The CDR3 DNA follows: TGTGCCGCCGCGGGGGACGGAAAAGAGACCCAGTACTTC. This translates into CAAAGDGKETQYF.

The chain carries TRBV6-1 and TRBJ2-3, with D uncertain. This CDR3 spans 14 amino acids. CDR1 and CDR2 from the germline V gene are MNHNS and SASEGT. V was shortened by 7 bases and J by 0 bases, with 11 bases between the two germline ends. The CDR3 here is CASTRLVSTDTQYF. The CDR3 DNA reads as TGTGCCAGCACAAGACTGGTTAGCACAGATACGCAGTATTTT.